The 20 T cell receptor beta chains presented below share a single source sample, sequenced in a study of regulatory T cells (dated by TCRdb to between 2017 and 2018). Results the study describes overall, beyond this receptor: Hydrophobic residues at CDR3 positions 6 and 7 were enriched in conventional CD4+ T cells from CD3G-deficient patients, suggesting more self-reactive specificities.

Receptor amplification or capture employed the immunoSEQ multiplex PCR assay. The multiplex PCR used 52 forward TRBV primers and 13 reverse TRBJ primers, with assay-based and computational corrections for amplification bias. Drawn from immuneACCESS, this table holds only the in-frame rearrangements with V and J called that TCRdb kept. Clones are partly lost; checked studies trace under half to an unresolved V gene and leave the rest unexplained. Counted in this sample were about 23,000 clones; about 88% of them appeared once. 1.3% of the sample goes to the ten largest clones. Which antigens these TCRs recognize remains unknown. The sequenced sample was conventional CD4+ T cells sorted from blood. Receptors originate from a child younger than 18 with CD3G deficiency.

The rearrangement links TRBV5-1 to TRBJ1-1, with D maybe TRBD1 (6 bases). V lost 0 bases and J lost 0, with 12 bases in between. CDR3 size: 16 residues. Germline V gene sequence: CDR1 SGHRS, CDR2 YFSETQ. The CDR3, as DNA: TGCGCCAGCAGCTTGGGCGGGGGACAAGTGAACACTGAAGCTTTCTTT. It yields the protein CASSLGGGQVNTEAFF.

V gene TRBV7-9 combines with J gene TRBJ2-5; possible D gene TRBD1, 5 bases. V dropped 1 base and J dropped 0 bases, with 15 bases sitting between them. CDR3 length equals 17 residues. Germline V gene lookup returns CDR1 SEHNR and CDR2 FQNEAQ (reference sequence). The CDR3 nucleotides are TGTGCCAGCAGCTTAGGCCAGGGAATCGGGTACCAAGAGACCCAGTACTTC. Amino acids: CASSLGQGIGYQETQYF.

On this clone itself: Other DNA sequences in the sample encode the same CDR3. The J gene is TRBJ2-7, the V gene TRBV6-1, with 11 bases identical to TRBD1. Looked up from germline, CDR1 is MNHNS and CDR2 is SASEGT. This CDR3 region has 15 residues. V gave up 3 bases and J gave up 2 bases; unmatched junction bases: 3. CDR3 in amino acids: CASSEPGQGAYEQYF. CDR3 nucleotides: TGTGCCAGCAGTGAGCCGGGACAGGGGGCCTACGAGCAGTACTTC.

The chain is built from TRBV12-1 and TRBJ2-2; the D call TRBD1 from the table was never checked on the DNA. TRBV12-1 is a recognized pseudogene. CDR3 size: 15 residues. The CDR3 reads CASSPGTGAPGELFF. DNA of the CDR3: TGTGCCAGCTCCCCCGGGACAGGGGCCCCCGGGGAGCTGTTTTTT.

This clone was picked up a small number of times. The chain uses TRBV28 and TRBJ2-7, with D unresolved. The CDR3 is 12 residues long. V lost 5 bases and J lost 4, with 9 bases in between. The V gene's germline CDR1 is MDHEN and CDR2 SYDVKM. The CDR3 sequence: CASSTVAYEQYF. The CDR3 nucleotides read TGTGCCAGCAGTACCGTGGCGTACGAGCAGTACTTC. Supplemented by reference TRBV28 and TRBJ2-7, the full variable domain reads DVKVTQSSRYLVKRTGEKVFLECVQDMDHENMFWYRQDPGLGLRLIYFSYDVKMKEKGDIPEGYSVSREKKERFSLILESASTNQTSMYLCASSTVAYEQYFGPGTRLTVT.

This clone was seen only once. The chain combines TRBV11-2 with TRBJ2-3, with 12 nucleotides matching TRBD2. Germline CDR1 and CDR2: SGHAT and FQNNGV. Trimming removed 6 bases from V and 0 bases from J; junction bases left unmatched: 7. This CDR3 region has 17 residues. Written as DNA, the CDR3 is TGTGCCAGCAGGTCCCACGGGACTAGCGGGAGCACAGATACGCAGTATTTT. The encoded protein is CASRSHGTSGSTDTQYF.

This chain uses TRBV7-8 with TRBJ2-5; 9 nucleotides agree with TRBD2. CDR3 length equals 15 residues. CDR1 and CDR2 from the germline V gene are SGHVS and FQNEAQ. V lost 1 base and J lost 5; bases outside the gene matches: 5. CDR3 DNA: TGTGCCAGCAGCTTAGGGTGGAGCGGGAGGGAGACCCAGTACTTC. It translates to CASSLGWSGRETQYF.

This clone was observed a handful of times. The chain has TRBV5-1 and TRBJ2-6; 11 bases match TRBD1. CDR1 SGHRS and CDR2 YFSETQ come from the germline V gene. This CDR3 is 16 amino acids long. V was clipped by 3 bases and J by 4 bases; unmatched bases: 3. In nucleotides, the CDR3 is TGCGCCAGCAGCTCAGGACAGGGGGCAGGGGCCAACGTCCTGACTTTC. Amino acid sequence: CASSSGQGAGANVLTF.

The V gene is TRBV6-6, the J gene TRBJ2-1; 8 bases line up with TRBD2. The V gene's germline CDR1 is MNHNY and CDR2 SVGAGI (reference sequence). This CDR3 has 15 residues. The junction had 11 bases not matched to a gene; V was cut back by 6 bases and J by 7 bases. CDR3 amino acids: CASRRAGAGGNEQFF. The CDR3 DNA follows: TGTGCCAGCAGGCGAGCGGGAGCCGGGGGGAATGAGCAGTTCTTC.

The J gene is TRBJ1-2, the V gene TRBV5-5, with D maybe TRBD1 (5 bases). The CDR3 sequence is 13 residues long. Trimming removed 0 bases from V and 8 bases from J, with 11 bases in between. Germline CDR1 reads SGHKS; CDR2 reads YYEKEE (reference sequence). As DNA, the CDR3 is TGTGCCAGCAGCTTGGAGGGGAGGAACGGCTACACCTTC. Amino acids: CASSLEGRNGYTF.

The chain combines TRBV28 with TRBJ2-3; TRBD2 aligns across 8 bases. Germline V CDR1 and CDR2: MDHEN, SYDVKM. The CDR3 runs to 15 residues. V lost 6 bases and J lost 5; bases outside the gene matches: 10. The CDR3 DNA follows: TGTGCCAGCAGCCCCCGGGGGACTAGTAAAGATACGCAGTATTTT. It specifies CASSPRGTSKDTQYF.

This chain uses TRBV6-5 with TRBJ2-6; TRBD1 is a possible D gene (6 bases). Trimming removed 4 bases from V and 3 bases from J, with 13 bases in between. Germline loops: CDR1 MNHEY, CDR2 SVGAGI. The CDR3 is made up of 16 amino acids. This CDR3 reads CASSSPGAGGANVLTF. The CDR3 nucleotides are TGTGCCAGCAGTTCCCCAGGGGCCGGTGGGGCCAACGTCCTGACTTTC.

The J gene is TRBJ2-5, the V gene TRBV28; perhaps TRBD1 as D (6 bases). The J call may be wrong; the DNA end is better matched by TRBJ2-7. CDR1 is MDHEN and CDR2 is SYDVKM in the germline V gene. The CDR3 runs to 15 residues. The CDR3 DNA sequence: TGTGCCAGCAGTTTAGCCCATCTGGGGGCCTCCGAGCAGTACTTC. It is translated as CASSLAHLGASEQYF.

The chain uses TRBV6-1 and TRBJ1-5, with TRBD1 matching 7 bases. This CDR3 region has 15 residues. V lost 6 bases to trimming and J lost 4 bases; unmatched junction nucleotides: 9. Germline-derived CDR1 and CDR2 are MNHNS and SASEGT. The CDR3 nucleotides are TGTGCCAGCAGAGGGCCAGGGGGTGGAAATCAGCCCCAGCATTTT. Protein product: CASRGPGGGNQPQHF.

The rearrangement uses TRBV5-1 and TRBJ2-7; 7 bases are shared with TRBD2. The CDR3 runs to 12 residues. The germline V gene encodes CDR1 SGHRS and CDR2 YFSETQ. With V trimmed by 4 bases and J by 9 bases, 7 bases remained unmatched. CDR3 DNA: TGCGCCAGCAGCACACCGGGAGGAAGGCAGTACTTC. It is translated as CASSTPGGRQYF.

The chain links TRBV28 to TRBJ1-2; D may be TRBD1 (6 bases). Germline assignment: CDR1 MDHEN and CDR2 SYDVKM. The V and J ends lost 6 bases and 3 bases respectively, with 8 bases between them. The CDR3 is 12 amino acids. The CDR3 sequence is CASSRQDYGYTF. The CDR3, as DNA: TGTGCCAGCAGCCGACAGGACTATGGCTACACCTTC.

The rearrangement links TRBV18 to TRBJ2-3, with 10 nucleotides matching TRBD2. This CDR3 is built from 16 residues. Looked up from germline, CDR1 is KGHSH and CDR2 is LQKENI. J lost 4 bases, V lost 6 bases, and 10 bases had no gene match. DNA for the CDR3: TGTGCCAGCTCCCTCGGGACTAGCGCGCGGGCAGATACGCAGTATTTT. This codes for CASSLGTSARADTQYF.

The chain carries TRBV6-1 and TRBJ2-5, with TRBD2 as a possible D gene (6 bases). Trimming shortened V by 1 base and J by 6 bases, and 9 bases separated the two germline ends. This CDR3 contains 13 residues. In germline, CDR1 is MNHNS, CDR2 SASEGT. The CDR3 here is CASSEGRVQTQYF. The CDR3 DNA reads TGTGCCAGCAGTGAAGGGAGGGTCCAGACCCAGTACTTC.

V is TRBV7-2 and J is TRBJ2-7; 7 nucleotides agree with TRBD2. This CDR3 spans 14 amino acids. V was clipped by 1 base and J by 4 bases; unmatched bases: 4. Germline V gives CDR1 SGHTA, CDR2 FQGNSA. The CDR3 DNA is TGTGCCAGCAGCTTAGGCGGGAGCAAGTACGAGCAGTACTTC. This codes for CASSLGGSKYEQYF. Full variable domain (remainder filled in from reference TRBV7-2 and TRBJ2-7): GAGVSQSPSNKVTEKGKDVELRCDPISGHTALYWYRQSLGQGLEFLIYFQGNSAPDKSGLPSDRFSAERTGGSVSTLTIQRTQQEDSAVYLCASSLGGSKYEQYFGPGTRLTVT.

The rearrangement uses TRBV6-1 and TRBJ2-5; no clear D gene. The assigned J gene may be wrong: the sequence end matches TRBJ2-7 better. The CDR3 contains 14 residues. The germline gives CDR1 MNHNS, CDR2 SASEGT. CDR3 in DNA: TGTGCCAGCACCCCCCCGGGCTCTGGGTACGAGCAGTACTTC. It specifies CASTPPGSGYEQYF.